Following are 20 T cell receptor beta chains from one sample sequenced in a study of blood T cell repertoires in COVID-19 (dated by TCRdb to the early 2020s). The library was obtained by the immunoSEQ multiplex PCR assay. TCRdb holds this immuneACCESS table with in-frame rearrangements only. Some clones are missing; in checked studies, unresolved V genes explain under half, and the rest has no known cause. For this sample there are around 72,000 clones; more than 75% appear just once. Jointly, the top ten make up 11% of the sample. The sample consisted of peripheral blood. These TCRs come from a man aged 65 to 79 with active or convalescent COVID-19.

The V call is TRBV5-1, the J call TRBJ2-3; 8 bases are a match to TRBD2. From germline, CDR1 is SGHRS and CDR2 YFSETQ. The length of the CDR3 is 14 residues. The V and J ends lost 2 bases and 4 bases, in that order; junction bases with no gene match: 3. This CDR3 is CASSFRLASDTQYF. In DNA, the CDR3 is TGCGCCAGCAGCTTCCGACTAGCGTCAGATACGCAGTATTTT.

The V call is TRBV30, the J call TRBJ2-6; 9 bases align to TRBD2. Germline V lookup: CDR1 GTSNPN, CDR2 SVGIG (reference sequence). The CDR3 runs 18 residues. V lost 1 base to trimming and J lost 2 bases; unmatched junction nucleotides: 9. CDR3 in DNA: TGTGCCTGGAGTGGACTTGGGGCGGGAGGGCCTGGGGCCAACGTCCTGACTTTC. Translated: CAWSGLGAGGPGANVLTF.

The chain carries TRBV2 and TRBJ1-5, with D possibly matching TRBD1 (6 bases). Trimming left V 10 bases short and J 4 bases short, with 14 bases between. Per the germline V gene, CDR1 is SNHLY and CDR2 is FYNNEI. CDR3 length: 13 residues. For the CDR3, the DNA is TGTGCCACCCAGGACAGCGTTAATCAGCCCCAGCATTTT. Its protein product is CATQDSVNQPQHF.

The chain links TRBV5-1 to TRBJ1-2, with D uncertain. The CDR3 spans 13 residues. Germline loops: CDR1 SGHRS, CDR2 YFSETQ. V was trimmed by 1 base and J by 5 bases, leaving 9 bases between them. The CDR3 sequence is CASSLNSLYGYTF. In nucleotides, the CDR3 is TGCGCCAGCAGCTTGAACAGTCTATATGGCTACACCTTC. Combining the CDR3 with reference TRBV5-1 and TRBJ1-2 gives the whole variable domain KAGVTQTPRYLIKTRGQQVTLSCSPISGHRSVSWYQQTPGQGLQFLFEYFSETQRNKGNFPGRFSGRQFSNSRSEMNVSTLELGDSALYLCASSLNSLYGYTFGSGTRLTVV.

CDR3 sequence: CASSDLGQNYGYTF. In DNA form, the CDR3 reads TGTGCCAGCAGTGATCTGGGACAGAACTATGGCTACACCTTC. This sequence joins TRBV2 and TRBJ1-2, with 7 bases aligning to TRBD1. Germline values: CDR1 SNHLY, CDR2 FYNNEI. The CDR3 spans 14 residues. The V segment lost 3 bases and the J segment 2 bases; nucleotides outside the gene matches: 3. The full variable domain, its missing parts supplied by reference TRBV2 and TRBJ1-2, is EPEVTQTPSHQVTQMGQEVILRCVPISNHLYFYWYRQILGQKVEFLVSFYNNEISEKSEIFDDQFSVERPDGSNFTLKIRSTKLEDSAMYFCASSDLGQNYGYTFGSGTRLTVV.

The V call is TRBV9, the J call TRBJ2-1; 9 nucleotides align to TRBD2. Germline assignment: CDR1 SGDLS and CDR2 YYNGEE. J was trimmed by 4 bases and V by 2 bases; bases with no gene match: 7. The CDR3 sequence is 16 residues long. In nucleotides, the CDR3 is TGTGCCAGCAGCGTGTCCCTAGCGGGAAGATACAATGAGCAGTTCTTC. Its protein is CASSVSLAGRYNEQFF.

The chain uses TRBV9 and TRBJ1-3; D remains unclear. The CDR3 has 16 amino acids. CDR1 is SGDLS and CDR2 is YYNGEE in the germline V gene. Trimming removed 4 bases from V and 3 bases from J, with 17 bases in between. The CDR3 bases are TGTGCCAGCAGCCCCCTGAACAGCGGGATTGGAAACACCATATATTTT. Its protein is CASSPLNSGIGNTIYF.

This chain connects TRBV29-1 to TRBJ2-7; D may be TRBD1 (5 bases). In germline, CDR1 is SQVTM, CDR2 ANQGSEA. Trimming stripped 5 bases from V and 3 bases from J, with 14 bases between. CDR3 size: 13 residues. The CDR3 here is CSVRKGVNYEQYF. The CDR3 DNA is TGCAGCGTTCGGAAAGGGGTCAACTACGAGCAGTACTTC.

V gene TRBV28 combines with J gene TRBJ1-2; 8 nucleotides line up with TRBD1. Per germline, CDR1 MDHEN and CDR2 SYDVKM. V was clipped by 5 bases and J by 6 bases; unmatched bases: 11. The CDR3 length is 15 residues. In DNA form, the CDR3 reads TGTGCCAGCAGTCGGGGGGACAGGTTATCAGATGGCTACACCTTC. Translated: CASSRGDRLSDGYTF.

The V gene is TRBV18, the J gene TRBJ2-3; the D is unclear. The CDR3 is made up of 14 amino acids. The germline V gene has CDR1 KGHSH and CDR2 LQKENI. V lost 4 bases and J 3 bases, leaving 11 bases between the germline ends. The chain's CDR3 is CASSLAVGTDTQYF. The CDR3 DNA reads as TGTGCCAGCTCACTGGCGGTTGGAACAGATACGCAGTATTTT.

V usage is TRBV27 and J usage is TRBJ1-6; D is perhaps TRBD1 (5 bases). Trimming shortened V by 10 bases and J by 2 bases, and 12 bases separated the two germline ends. CDR1 is MNHEY, CDR2 SMNVEV, per germline (reference sequence). The CDR3 is 14 amino acids. CDR3 sequence reads: CATREGPYNSPLHF. DNA of the CDR3: TGTGCCACCCGGGAGGGGCCCTATAATTCACCCCTCCACTTT.

The chain employs TRBV14 and TRBJ2-7, with D hard to call. The CDR3 contains 13 residues. With 4 bases removed from V and 0 bases from J, the gap between germline ends came to 7 bases. Germline CDR1 SGHDN, CDR2 FVKESK. The CDR3 is CASSPAASYEQYF. As DNA, the CDR3 is TGTGCCAGCAGCCCGGCGGCCTCCTACGAGCAGTACTTC.

The chain carries TRBV28 and TRBJ1-4, with TRBD1 matching over 10 bases. The CDR3 runs 15 residues. Looked up from germline, CDR1 is MDHEN and CDR2 is SYDVKM. Losses at the gene ends were 5 bases for V and 8 bases for J; bases not matched to a gene: 8. Written as DNA, the CDR3 is TGTGCCAGCAGTGAACCGGGACAGGGGTGGGAAAAACTGTTTTTT. Amino acid sequence: CASSEPGQGWEKLFF.

The chain employs TRBV6-4 and TRBJ1-2; tentatively, D is TRBD1 (6 bases). Trimming left V 6 bases short and J 3 bases short, with 11 bases between. The CDR3 spans 13 residues. Germline V CDR1 and CDR2: MRHNA, SNTAGT. The CDR3 DNA reads as TGTGCCAGCAGCCAAGGACAGTACTATGGCTACACCTTC. Translated: CASSQGQYYGYTF.

The chain has TRBV5-6 and TRBJ2-7; 10 positions match TRBD2. This CDR3 has 16 amino acids. CDR1 SGHDT and CDR2 YYEEEE come from the germline V gene. Trimming cost V 1 base and J 3 bases; bases outside gene matches: 7. The CDR3 DNA reads TGTGCCAGCAGCTTGAGGGGACTAGCGACCTACTACGAGCAGTACTTC. Translating gives CASSLRGLATYYEQYF.

The CDR3 loop reads CASSPGSGRAGYEQFF. The CDR3 bases are TGTGCCAGCAGCCCTGGTAGCGGGAGGGCCGGATATGAGCAGTTCTTC. V and J are TRBV5-4 and TRBJ2-1; 11 nucleotides match TRBD2. J was trimmed by 8 bases and V by 4 bases; bases with no gene match: 11. Germline V lookup: CDR1 SGHNT, CDR2 YYREEE (reference sequence). The CDR3 length is 16 residues. The full variable domain, rest sourced from reference TRBV5-4 and TRBJ2-1, is ETGVTQSPTHLIKTRGQQVTLRCSSQSGHNTVSWYQQALGQGPQFIFQYYREEENGRGNFPPRFSGLQFPNYSSELNVNALELDDSALYLCASSPGSGRAGYEQFFGPGTRLTVL.

The chain joins TRBV28 to TRBJ2-2; 12 bases map to TRBD2. The J segment lost 2 bases and the V segment lost 5 bases, leaving 9 bases of the junction unmatched. Germline CDR1 MDHEN, CDR2 SYDVKM. The CDR3 extends over 18 amino acids. The CDR3 sequence is CASSTLALAGGNTGELFF. CDR3 coding DNA: TGTGCCAGCAGTACCCTCGCACTAGCGGGAGGCAACACCGGGGAGCTGTTTTTT.

The genes are TRBV30 and TRBJ1-5; 7 bases map to TRBD1. The CDR3 has 15 residues. From germline, CDR1 is GTSNPN and CDR2 SVGIG (reference sequence). After removal of 1 base from V and 4 bases from J, the junction contained 7 bases not matched to a gene. Here the CDR3 reads CAWSGGDSWNQPQHF. The CDR3 DNA is TGTGCCTGGAGTGGAGGGGACAGCTGGAATCAGCCCCAGCATTTT.

This chain joins TRBV2 and TRBJ1-4; 9 nucleotides line up with TRBD1. Germline CDR1 is SNHLY and CDR2 is FYNNEI. The V gene end was trimmed by 6 bases and the J gene end by 5 bases; junction bases not matched to a gene: 7. The CDR3 extends over 15 amino acids. The CDR3 DNA is TGTGCCAGCAGGTGGCCGGGACAGGGAAATGAAAAACTGTTTTTT. Translated, it gives CASRWPGQGNEKLFF. The full variable domain, in which reference TRBV2 and TRBJ1-4 provide the parts outside the CDR3, is EPEVTQTPSHQVTQMGQEVILRCVPISNHLYFYWYRQILGQKVEFLVSFYNNEISEKSEIFDDQFSVERPDGSNFTLKIRSTKLEDSAMYFCASRWPGQGNEKLFFGSGTQLSVL.

The V gene is TRBV11-2, the J gene TRBJ2-1; weak D call: TRBD1 (5 bases). This CDR3 comprises 13 residues. Germline CDR1 reads SGHAT; CDR2 reads FQNNGV. The V end lost 0 bases, the J end lost 7 bases, and 7 bases lay between the germline ends. CDR3 nucleotide sequence: TGTGCCAGCAGCTTAGACAGGGTTAATGAGCAGTTCTTC. This encodes CASSLDRVNEQFF.